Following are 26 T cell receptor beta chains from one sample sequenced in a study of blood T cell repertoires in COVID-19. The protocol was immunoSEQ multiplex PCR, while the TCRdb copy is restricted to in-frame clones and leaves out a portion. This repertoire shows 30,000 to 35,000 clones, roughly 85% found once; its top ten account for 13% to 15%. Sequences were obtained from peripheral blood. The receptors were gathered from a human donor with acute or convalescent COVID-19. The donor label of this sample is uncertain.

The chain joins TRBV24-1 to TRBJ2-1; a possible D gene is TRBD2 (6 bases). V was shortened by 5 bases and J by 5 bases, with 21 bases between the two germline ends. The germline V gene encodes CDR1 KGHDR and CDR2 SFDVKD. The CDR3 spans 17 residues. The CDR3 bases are TGTGCCACCAGTGGCCAAGATACCGGGACTTACAACAATGAGCAGTTCTTC. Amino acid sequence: CATSGQDTGTYNNEQFF.

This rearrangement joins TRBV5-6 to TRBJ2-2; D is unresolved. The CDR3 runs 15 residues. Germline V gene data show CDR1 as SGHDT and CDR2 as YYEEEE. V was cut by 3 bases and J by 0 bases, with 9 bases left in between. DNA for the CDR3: TGTGCCAGCAGCTCCTCCTATGCGAACACCGGGGAGCTGTTTTTT. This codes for CASSSSYANTGELFF.

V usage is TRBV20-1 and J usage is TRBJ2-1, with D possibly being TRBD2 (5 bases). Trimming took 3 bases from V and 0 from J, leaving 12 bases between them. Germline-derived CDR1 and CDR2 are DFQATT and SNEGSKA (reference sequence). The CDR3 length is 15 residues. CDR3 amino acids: CSASSDLSSYNEQFF. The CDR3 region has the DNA TGCAGTGCTAGTAGCGACTTGAGCTCCTACAATGAGCAGTTCTTC.

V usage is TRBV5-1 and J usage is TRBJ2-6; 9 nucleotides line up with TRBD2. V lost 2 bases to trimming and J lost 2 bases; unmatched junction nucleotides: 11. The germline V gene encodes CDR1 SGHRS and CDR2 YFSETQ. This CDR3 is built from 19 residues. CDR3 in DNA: TGCGCCAGCAGCTTATCGCTAGCGGGAAGGGACACTGGGGCCAACGTCCTGACTTTC. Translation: CASSLSLAGRDTGANVLTF.

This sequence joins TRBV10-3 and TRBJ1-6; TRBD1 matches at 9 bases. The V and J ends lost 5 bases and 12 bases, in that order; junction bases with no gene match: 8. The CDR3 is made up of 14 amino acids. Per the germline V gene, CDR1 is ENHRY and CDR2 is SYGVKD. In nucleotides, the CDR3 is TGTGCCATCAGTCTCAACGACAGGGGGGGACCCCTCCACTTT. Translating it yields CAISLNDRGGPLHF.

This chain's CDR3 is CASSEDRGQETQYF. CDR3 nucleotides: TGTGCCAGCAGTGAGGACAGGGGGCAAGAGACCCAGTACTTC. The J gene is TRBJ2-5, the V gene TRBV6-1; TRBD1 agrees at 10 bases. Germline V gives CDR1 MNHNS, CDR2 SASEGT. The CDR3 is made up of 14 amino acids. The junction had 0 bases not matched to a gene; V was cut back by 3 bases and J by 2 bases.

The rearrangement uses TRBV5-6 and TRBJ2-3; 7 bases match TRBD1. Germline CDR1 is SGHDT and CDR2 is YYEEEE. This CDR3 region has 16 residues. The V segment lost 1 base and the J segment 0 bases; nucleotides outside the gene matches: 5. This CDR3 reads CASSLRTGQSTDTQYF. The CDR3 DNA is TGTGCCAGCAGCTTGAGGACGGGACAGAGCACAGATACGCAGTATTTT.

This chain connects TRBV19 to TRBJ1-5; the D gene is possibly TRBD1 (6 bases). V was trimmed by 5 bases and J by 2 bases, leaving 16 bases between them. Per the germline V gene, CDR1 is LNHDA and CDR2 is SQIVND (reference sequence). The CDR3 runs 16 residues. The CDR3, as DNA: TGTGCCAGTAGTTCACAGGGAATGGGTGGCAATCAGCCCCAGCATTTT. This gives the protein CASSSQGMGGNQPQHF.

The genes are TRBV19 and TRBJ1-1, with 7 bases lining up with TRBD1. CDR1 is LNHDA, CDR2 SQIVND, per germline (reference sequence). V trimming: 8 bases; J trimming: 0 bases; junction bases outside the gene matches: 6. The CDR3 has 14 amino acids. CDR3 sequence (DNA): TGTGCCAGTCATCAGGGGGGCGTGAACACTGAAGCTTTCTTT. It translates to CASHQGGVNTEAFF.

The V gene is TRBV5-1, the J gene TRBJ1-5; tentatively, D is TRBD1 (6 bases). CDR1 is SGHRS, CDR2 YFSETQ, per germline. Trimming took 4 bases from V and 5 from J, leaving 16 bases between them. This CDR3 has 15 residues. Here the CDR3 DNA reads TGCGCCAGCAGCCGAGCAGGGGATTGGGATCAGCCCCAGCATTTT. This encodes CASSRAGDWDQPQHF.

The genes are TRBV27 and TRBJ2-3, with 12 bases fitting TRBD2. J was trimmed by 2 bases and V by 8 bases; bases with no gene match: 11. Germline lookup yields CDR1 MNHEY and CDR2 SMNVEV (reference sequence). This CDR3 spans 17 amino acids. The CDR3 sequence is CASSPGTSGWLTDTQYF. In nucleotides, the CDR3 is TGTGCCAGCTCGCCCGGGACTAGCGGGTGGCTCACAGATACGCAGTATTTT.

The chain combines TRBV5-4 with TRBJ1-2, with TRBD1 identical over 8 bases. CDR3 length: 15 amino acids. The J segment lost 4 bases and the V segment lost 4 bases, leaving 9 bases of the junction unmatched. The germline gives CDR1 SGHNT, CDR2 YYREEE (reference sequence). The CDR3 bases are TGTGCCAGCAGCCCCGACCGGGACAGGATCTATGGCTACACCTTC. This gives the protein CASSPDRDRIYGYTF.

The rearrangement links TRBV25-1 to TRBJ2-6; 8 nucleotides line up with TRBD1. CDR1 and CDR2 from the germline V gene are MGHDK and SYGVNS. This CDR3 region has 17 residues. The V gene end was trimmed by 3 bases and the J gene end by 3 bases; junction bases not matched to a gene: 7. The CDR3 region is CASSERTGIIGANVLTF. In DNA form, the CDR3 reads TGTGCCAGCAGTGAGAGGACAGGGATCATTGGGGCCAACGTCCTGACTTTC.

The CDR3 loop reads CASLAAQETQYF. CDR3 nucleotide sequence: TGTGCCAGCCTAGCGGCCCAAGAGACCCAGTACTTC. The rearrangement links TRBV6-5 to TRBJ2-5; TRBD2 matches 7 bases. The CDR3 loop spans 12 amino acids. Germline-derived CDR1 and CDR2 are MNHEY and SVGAGI. The V and J ends lost 8 bases and 1 base, in that order; junction bases with no gene match: 1.

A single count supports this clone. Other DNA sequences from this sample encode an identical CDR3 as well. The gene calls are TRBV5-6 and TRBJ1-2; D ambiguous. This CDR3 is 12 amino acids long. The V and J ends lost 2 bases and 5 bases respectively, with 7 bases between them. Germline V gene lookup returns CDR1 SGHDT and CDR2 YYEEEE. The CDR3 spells CASSFPGYGYTF. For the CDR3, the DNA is TGTGCCAGCAGCTTCCCGGGTTATGGCTACACCTTC.

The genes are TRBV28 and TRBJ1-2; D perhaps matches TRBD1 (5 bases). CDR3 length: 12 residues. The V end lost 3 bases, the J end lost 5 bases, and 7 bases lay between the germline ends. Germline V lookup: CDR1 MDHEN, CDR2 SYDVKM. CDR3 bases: TGTGCCAGCAGTTTTGCAGGGTATGGCTACACCTTC. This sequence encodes CASSFAGYGYTF.

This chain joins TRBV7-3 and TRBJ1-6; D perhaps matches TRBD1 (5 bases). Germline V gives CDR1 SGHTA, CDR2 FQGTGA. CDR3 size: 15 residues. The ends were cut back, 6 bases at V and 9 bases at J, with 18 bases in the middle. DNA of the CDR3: TGTGCCAGCAGTCAATCGGGGGATAGGGCTTCACCCCTCCACTTT. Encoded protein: CASSQSGDRASPLHF.

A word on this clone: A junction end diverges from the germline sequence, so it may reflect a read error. The CDR3 sequence: CAGSRQGDNQPQHF. CDR3 DNA sequence: TGTGCCGGCAGCCGACAGGGAGACAATCAGCCCCAGCATTTT. The V call is TRBV7-9, the J call TRBJ1-5; 7 positions match TRBD1. CDR3 length equals 14 residues. Germline V gene data show CDR1 as SEHNR and CDR2 as FQNEAQ (reference sequence). The variable domain in full, with the rest retrieved from reference TRBV7-9 and TRBJ1-5, is DTGVSQNPRHKITKRGQNVTFRCDPISEHNRLYWYRQTLGQGPEFLTYFQNEAQLEKSRLLSDRFSAERPKGSFSTLEIQRTEQGDSAMYLCAGSRQGDNQPQHFGDGTRLSIL.

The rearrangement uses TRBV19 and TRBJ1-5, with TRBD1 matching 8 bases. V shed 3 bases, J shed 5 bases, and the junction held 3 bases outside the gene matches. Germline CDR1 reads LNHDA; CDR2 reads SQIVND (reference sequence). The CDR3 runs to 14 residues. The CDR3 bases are TGTGCCAGTAGTATGGGACAGGAACATCAGCCCCAGCATTTT. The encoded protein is CASSMGQEHQPQHF.

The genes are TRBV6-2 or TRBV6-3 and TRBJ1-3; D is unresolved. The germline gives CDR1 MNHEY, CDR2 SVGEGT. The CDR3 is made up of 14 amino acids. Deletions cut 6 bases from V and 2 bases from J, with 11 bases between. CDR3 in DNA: TGTGCCAGCAGCCCCCGGCGGACTGGAAACACCATATATTTT. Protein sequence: CASSPRRTGNTIYF.

CDR3 protein: CASSVAALPPGTEAFF. The CDR3 DNA is TGTGCCAGCAGCGTAGCGGCGCTCCCGCCGGGGACTGAAGCTTTCTTT. V and J are TRBV9 and TRBJ1-1; D gene unclear. V shed 0 bases and J shed 5 bases, with 17 bases lying between them. CDR3 length: 16 amino acids. Germline loops: CDR1 SGDLS, CDR2 YYNGEE.

CDR3 nucleotide sequence: TGTGCCACCAGTGAAGGACAGGGAGCAAGCAATCAGCCCCAGCATTTT. It yields the protein CATSEGQGASNQPQHF. J is TRBJ1-5 and V is TRBV24-1, with 8 bases matching TRBD1. Germline V lookup: CDR1 KGHDR, CDR2 SFDVKD. The CDR3 totals 16 residues. J gave up 1 base and V 4 bases, and 5 bases lay outside the gene matches.

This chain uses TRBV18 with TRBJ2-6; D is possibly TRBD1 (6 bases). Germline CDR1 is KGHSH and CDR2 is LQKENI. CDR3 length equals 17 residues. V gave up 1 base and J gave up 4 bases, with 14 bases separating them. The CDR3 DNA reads TGTGCCAGCTCACCACAGAACAGGGTCGACGGGGCCAACGTCCTGACTTTC. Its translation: CASSPQNRVDGANVLTF.

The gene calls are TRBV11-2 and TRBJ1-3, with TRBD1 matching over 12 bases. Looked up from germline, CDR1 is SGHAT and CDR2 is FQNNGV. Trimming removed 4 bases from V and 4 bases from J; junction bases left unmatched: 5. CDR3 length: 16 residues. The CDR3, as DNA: TGTGCCAGCAGCTGGGACAGGGGGCTTTCGGGAAACACCATATATTTT. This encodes CASSWDRGLSGNTIYF.

The CDR3 coding sequence is TGCAGTGCTAGTGAGCAGCGGGGCAATCAGCCCCAGCATTTT. Translation: CSASEQRGNQPQHF. The chain is built from TRBV20-1 and TRBJ1-5; D gene uncertain. From germline, CDR1 is DFQATT and CDR2 SNEGSKA (reference sequence). V was trimmed by 3 bases and J by 2 bases, leaving 11 bases between them. This CDR3 has 14 residues.

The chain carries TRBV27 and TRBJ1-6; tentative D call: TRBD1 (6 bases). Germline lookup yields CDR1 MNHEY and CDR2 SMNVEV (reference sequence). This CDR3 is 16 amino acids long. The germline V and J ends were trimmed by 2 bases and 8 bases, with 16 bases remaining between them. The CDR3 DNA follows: TGTGCCAGCAGTTTAGGAACAGGGAGTAGGGATTCACCCCTCCACTTT. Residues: CASSLGTGSRDSPLHF.